This T cell receptor (beta chain) emerged from a study of vaccination effects on CD4 cells after COVID-19. Sequencing was preceded by expansion of antigen-specific CD4+ T cells with viral peptide pools in the ViraFEST assay. After less than 11 days in culture, the CD4+ T cells were isolated. On this clone itself: What it binds is not known.

The protocol was immunoSEQ multiplex PCR, while the TCRdb copy is restricted to in-frame clones and leaves out a portion. The data hold about 54,000 clones, with around 80% observed a single time. The TCR was taken from a human donor who received a COVID-19 vaccine. The source material was CD4+ T cells from PBMCs cultured with HCoV-229E spike peptides, sampled before COVID-19 vaccination.

CDR3 sequence reads: CASSPSRQGSLYNEQFF. CDR3 DNA: TGTGCCAGCAGCCCCAGCAGACAGGGTAGTCTTTACAATGAGCAGTTCTTC. The rearrangement joins TRBV6-2 or TRBV6-3 to TRBJ2-1; 7 bases fit TRBD1. In germline, CDR1 is MNHEY, CDR2 SVGEGT. The V segment lost 6 bases and the J segment 4 bases; nucleotides outside the gene matches: 15. CDR3 length equals 17 residues.